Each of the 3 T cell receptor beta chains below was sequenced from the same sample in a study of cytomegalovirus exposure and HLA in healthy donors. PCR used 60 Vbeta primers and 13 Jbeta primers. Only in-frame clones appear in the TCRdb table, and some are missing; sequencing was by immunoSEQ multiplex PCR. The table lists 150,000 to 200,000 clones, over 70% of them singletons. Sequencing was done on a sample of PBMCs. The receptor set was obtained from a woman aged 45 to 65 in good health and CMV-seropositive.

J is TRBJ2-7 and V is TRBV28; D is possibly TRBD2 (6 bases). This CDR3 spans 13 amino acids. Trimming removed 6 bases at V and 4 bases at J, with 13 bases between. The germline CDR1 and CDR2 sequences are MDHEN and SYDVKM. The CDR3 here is CASSPGSGYEQYF. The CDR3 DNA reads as TGTGCCAGCAGCCCCGGAAGCGGGTACGAGCAGTACTTC.

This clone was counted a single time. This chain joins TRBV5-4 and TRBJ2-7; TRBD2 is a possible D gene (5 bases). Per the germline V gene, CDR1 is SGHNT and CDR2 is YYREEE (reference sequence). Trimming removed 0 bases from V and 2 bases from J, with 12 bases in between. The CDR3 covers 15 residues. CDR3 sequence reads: CASSLGGQEAYEQYF. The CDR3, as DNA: TGTGCCAGCAGCTTGGGCGGCCAGGAGGCCTACGAGCAGTACTTC.

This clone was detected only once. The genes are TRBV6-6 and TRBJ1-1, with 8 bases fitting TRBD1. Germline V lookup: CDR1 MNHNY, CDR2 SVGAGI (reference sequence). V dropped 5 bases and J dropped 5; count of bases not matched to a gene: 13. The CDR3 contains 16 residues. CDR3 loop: CASSPPPTGARTEAFF. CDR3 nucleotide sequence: TGTGCCAGCAGTCCACCTCCGACAGGGGCGAGAACTGAAGCTTTCTTT.